This T cell receptor beta chain came from a study of CD8 T cells in Susac syndrome. Overall study results and limits: The study recognized that the number of individuals in its TCR sequencing and HLA analysis was relatively small.

A quantity of about 0.5 to 1 ug RNA underwent reverse transcription using random hexamers. The method of amplification for TCR beta CDR3 was immunoSEQ multiplex PCR, covering 54 Vbeta and 13 Jbeta. TCRdb re-called the immunoSEQ multiplex PCR reads through MiXCR, storing one row per CDR3 protein. The sample has 150,000 to 200,000 distinct CDR3 sequences, 85% to 95% seen once; the top ten hold 0.095% to 0.12%. Sequencing of TCR beta was performed on blood CD8+ and CD4+ T cells. The TEMRA cells underwent FACS enrichment, while the CD8+ and CD4+ T cells underwent negative isolation. Trimming removed 5 bases from V and 4 bases from J; junction bases left unmatched: 21. This CDR3 has 19 amino acids. Germline V lookup: CDR1 SGHTA, CDR2 FQGNSA. This clonotype was picked up a small number of times. No antigen is known for it.

The sequenced material came from CD4+ T cells from PBMCs. The chain links TRBV7-2 to TRBJ2-7; 9 nucleotides line up with TRBD1. This clonotype was obtained from a human donor in good health. CDR3 sequence: CASSGKQGATSGRTYEQYF. Written as DNA, the CDR3 is TGTGCCAGCAGCGGCAAACAGGGGGCAACCTCCGGGCGAACGTACGAGCAGTACTTC.